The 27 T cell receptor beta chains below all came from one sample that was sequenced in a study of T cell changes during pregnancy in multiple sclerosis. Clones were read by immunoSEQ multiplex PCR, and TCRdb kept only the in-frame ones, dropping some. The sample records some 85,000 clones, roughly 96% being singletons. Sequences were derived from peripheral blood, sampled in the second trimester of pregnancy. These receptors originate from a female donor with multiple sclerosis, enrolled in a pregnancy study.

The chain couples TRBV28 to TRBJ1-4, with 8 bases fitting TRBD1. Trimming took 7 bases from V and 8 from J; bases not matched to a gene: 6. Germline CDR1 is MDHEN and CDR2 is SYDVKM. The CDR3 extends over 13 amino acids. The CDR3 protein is CASTLRTGEKLFF. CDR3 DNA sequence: TGTGCCAGCACCCTGCGGACAGGGGAAAAACTGTTTTTT. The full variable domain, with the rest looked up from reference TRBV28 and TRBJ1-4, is DVKVTQSSRYLVKRTGEKVFLECVQDMDHENMFWYRQDPGLGLRLIYFSYDVKMKEKGDIPEGYSVSREKKERFSLILESASTNQTSMYLCASTLRTGEKLFFGSGTQLSVL.

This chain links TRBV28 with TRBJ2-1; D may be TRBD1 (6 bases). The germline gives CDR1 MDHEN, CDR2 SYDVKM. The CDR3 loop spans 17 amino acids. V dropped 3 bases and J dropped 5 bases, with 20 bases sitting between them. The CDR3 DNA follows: TGTGCCAGCAGTTTCTTCGATGGACAGAGAAAAAACAATGAGCAGTTCTTC. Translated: CASSFFDGQRKNNEQFF. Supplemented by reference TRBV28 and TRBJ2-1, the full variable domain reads DVKVTQSSRYLVKRTGEKVFLECVQDMDHENMFWYRQDPGLGLRLIYFSYDVKMKEKGDIPEGYSVSREKKERFSLILESASTNQTSMYLCASSFFDGQRKNNEQFFGPGTRLTVL.

CDR3 amino acids: CASSLKASGYNEQFF. The CDR3 nucleotides read TGCGCCAGCAGCTTAAAGGCTAGCGGATACAATGAGCAGTTCTTC. This rearrangement joins TRBV5-1 to TRBJ2-1, with 7 bases that match TRBD2. Germline CDR1 reads SGHRS; CDR2 reads YFSETQ. The CDR3 has 15 amino acids. V shed 2 bases, J shed 4 bases, and the junction held 6 bases outside the gene matches.

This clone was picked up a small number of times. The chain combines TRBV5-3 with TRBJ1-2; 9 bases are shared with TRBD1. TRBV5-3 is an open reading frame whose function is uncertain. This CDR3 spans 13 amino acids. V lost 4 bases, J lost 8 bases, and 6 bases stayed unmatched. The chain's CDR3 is CARSLGQGGGYTF. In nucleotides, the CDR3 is TGTGCCAGAAGCCTGGGACAGGGAGGAGGCTACACCTTC.

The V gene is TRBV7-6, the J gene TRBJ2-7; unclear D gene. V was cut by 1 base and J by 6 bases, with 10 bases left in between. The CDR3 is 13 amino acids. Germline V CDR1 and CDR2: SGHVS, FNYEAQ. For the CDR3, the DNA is TGTGCCAGCAGCTTAGGTTCAGTTGGCGAGCAGTACTTC. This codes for CASSLGSVGEQYF.

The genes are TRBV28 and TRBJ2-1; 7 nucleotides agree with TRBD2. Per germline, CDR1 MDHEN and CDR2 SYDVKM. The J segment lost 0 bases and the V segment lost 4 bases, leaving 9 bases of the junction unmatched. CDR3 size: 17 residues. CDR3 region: CASSSPLGGSSYNEQFF. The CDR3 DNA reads TGTGCCAGCAGTTCCCCCCTTGGCGGGAGCTCCTACAATGAGCAGTTCTTC.

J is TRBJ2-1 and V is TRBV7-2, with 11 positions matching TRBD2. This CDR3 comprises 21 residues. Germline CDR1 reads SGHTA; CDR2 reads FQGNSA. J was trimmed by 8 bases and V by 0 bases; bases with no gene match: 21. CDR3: CASSLALGEYTSGRYYHEQFF. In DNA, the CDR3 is TGTGCCAGCAGCTTAGCGTTGGGGGAATACACTAGCGGGAGATATTACCATGAGCAGTTCTTC. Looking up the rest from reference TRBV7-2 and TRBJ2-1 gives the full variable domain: GAGVSQSPSNKVTEKGKDVELRCDPISGHTALYWYRQSLGQGLEFLIYFQGNSAPDKSGLPSDRFSAERTGGSVSTLTIQRTQQEDSAVYLCASSLALGEYTSGRYYHEQFFGPGTRLTVL.

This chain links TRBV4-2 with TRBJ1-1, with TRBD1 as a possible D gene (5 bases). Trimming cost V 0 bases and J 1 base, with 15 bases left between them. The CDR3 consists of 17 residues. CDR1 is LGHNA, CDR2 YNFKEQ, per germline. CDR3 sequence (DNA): TGTGCCAGCAGCCAAGATGGGAGGGGCGGTCGGAACACTGAAGCTTTCTTT. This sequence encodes CASSQDGRGGRNTEAFF.

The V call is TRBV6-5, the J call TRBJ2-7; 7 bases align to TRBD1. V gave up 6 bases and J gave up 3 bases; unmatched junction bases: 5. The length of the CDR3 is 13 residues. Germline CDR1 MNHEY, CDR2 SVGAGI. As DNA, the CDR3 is TGTGCCAGCAGACACCGGGACAGCTACGAGCAGTACTTC. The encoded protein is CASRHRDSYEQYF.

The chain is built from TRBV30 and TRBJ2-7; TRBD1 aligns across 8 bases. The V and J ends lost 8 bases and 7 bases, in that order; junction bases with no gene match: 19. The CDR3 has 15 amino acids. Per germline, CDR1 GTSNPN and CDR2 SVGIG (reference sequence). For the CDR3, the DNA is TGTGCCCGAGGGACTGGGACAGGACCCTCGCGGGAGCAGTACTTC. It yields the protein CARGTGTGPSREQYF.

The CDR3 nucleotides read TGTGCCAGCAGCTTAAGGGCGGGAGGTCATCGGGAGCTGTTTTTT. Translation gives CASSLRAGGHRELFF. This chain joins TRBV7-3 and TRBJ2-2; 8 bases map to TRBD2. From germline, CDR1 is SGHTA and CDR2 FQGTGA. The CDR3 has 15 amino acids. V was pared by 1 base and J by 9 bases, with 7 bases of the junction left unmatched.

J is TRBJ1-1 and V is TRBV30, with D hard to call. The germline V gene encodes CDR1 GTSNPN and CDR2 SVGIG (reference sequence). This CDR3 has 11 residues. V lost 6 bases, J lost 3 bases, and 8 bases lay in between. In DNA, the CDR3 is TGTGCCTGCCACCGGGACACTGAAGCTTTCTTT. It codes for CACHRDTEAFF.

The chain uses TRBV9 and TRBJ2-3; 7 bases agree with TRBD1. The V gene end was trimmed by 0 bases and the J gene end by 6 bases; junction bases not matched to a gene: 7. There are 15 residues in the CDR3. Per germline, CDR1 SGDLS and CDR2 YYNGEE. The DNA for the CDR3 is TGTGCCAGCAGCGTAGGCCCCCAACAGGGGGATACGCAGTATTTT. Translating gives CASSVGPQQGDTQYF.

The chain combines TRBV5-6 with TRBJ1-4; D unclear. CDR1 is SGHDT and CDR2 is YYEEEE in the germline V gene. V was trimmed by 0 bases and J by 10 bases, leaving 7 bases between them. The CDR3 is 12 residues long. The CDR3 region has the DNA TGTGCCAGCAGCTTGGATGCGGGAAAACTGTTTTTT. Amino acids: CASSLDAGKLFF.

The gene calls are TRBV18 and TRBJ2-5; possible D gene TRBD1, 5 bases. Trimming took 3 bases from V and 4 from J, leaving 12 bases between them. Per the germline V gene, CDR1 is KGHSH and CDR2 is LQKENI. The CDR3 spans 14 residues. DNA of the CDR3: TGTGCCAGCTCACCGGGGCGATCCCCAGAGACCCAGTACTTC. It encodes CASSPGRSPETQYF.

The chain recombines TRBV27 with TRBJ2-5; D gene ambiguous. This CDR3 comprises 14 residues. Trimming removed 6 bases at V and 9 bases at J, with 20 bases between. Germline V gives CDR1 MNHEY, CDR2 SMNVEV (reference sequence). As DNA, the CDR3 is TGTGCCAGCAGACAACAAGACACGTTCCCTTCCCAGTACTTC. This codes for CASRQQDTFPSQYF.

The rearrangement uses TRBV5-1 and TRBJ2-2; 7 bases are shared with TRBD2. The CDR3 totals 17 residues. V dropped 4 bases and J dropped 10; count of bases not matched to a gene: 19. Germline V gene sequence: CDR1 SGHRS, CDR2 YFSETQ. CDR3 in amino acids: CASSRASNAGVVEELFF. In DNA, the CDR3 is TGCGCCAGCAGCAGGGCCTCCAACGCGGGAGTAGTTGAGGAGCTGTTTTTT. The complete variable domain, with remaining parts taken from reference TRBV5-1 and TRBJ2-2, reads KAGVTQTPRYLIKTRGQQVTLSCSPISGHRSVSWYQQTPGQGLQFLFEYFSETQRNKGNFPGRFSGRQFSNSRSEMNVSTLELGDSALYLCASSRASNAGVVEELFFGEGSRLTVL.

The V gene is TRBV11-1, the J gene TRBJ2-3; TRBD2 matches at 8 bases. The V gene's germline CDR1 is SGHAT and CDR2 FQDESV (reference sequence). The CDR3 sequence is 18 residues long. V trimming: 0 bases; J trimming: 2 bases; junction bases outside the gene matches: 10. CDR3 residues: CASSLAVKPSGYTDTQYF. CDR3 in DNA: TGTGCCAGCAGCTTAGCGGTAAAACCTAGCGGGTACACAGATACGCAGTATTTT.

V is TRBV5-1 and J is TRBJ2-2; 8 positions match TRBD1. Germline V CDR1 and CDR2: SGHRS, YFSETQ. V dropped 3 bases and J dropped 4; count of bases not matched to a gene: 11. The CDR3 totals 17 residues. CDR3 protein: CASSSHRGQGGTGELFF. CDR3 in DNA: TGCGCCAGCAGCTCCCACCGCGGACAGGGAGGCACCGGGGAGCTGTTTTTT. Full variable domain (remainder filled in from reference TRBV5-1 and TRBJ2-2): KAGVTQTPRYLIKTRGQQVTLSCSPISGHRSVSWYQQTPGQGLQFLFEYFSETQRNKGNFPGRFSGRQFSNSRSEMNVSTLELGDSALYLCASSSHRGQGGTGELFFGEGSRLTVL.

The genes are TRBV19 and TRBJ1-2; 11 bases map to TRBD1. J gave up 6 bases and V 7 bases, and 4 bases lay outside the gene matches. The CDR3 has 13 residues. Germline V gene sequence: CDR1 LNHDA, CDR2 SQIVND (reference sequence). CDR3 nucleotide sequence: TGTGCCAGTAAGCCGGGACAGGGGGATGGCTACACCTTC. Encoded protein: CASKPGQGDGYTF.

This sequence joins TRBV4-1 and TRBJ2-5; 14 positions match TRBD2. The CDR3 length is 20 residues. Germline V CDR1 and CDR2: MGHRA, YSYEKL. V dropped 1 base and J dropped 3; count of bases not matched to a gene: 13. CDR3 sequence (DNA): TGCGCCAGCAGCCAAGCGAGGACTAGCGGGAGGAGGGGTGAAGAAGAGACCCAGTACTTC. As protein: CASSQARTSGRRGEEETQYF.

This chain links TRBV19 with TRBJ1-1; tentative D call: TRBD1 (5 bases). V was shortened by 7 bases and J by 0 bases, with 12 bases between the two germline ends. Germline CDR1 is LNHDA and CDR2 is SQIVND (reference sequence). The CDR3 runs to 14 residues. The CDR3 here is CASKQGTLNTEAFF. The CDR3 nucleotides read TGTGCCAGTAAGCAGGGAACGTTGAACACTGAAGCTTTCTTT.

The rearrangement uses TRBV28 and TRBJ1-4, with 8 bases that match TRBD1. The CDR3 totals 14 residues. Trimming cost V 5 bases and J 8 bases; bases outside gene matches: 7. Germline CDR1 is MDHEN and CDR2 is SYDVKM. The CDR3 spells CASSMGTGQEKLFF. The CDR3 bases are TGTGCCAGCAGTATGGGGACAGGACAAGAAAAACTGTTTTTT.

The CDR3 reads CATRGMNTEAFF. Here the CDR3 DNA reads TGTGCCACCAGGGGCATGAACACTGAAGCTTTCTTT. The chain has TRBV10-3 and TRBJ1-1; D may be TRBD1 (6 bases). Germline CDR1 ENHRY, CDR2 SYGVKD. Trimming shortened V by 10 bases and J by 0 bases, and 9 bases separated the two germline ends. The CDR3 sequence is 12 residues long.

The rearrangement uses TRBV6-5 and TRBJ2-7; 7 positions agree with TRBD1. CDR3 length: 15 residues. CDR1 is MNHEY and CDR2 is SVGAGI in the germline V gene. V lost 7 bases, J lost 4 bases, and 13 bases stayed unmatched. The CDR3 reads CASTLRRDSPYEQYF. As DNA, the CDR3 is TGTGCCAGCACCTTACGCCGGGACAGCCCTTACGAGCAGTACTTC.

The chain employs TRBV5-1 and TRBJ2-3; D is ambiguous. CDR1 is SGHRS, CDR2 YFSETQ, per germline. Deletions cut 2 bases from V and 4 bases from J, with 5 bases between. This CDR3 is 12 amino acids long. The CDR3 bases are TGCGCCAGCAGCTTACGGGCAGATACGCAGTATTTT. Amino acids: CASSLRADTQYF.

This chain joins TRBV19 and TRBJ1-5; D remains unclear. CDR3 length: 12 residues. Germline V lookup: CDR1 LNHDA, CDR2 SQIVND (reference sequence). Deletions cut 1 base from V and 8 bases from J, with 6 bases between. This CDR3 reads CASSIGGEPQHF. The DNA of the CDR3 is TGTGCCAGTAGTATAGGGGGAGAGCCCCAGCATTTT. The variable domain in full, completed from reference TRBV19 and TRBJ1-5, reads DGGITQSPKYLFRKEGQNVTLSCEQNLNHDAMYWYRQDPGQGLRLIYYSQIVNDFQKGDIAEGYSVSREKKESFPLTVTSAQKNPTAFYLCASSIGGEPQHFGDGTRLSIL.